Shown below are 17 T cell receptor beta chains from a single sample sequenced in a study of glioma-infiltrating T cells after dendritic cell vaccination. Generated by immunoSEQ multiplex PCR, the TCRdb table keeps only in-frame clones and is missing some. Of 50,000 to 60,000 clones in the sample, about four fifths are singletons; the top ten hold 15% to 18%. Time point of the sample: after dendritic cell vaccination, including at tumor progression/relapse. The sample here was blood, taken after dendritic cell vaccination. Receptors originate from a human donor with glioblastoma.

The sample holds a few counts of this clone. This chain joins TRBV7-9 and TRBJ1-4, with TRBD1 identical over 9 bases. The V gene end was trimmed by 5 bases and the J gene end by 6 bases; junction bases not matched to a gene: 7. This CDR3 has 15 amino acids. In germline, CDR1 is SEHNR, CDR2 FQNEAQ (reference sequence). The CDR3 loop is CASSARGQGDEKLFF. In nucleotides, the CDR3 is TGTGCCAGCAGCGCACGGGGACAGGGAGATGAAAAACTGTTTTTT.

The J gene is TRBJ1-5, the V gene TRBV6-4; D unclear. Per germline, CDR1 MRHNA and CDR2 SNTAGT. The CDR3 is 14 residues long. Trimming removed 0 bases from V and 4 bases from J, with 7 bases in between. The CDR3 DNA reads TGTGCCAGCAGTGACTCATCTCCGAATCAGCCCCAGCATTTT. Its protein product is CASSDSSPNQPQHF.

The chain's CDR3 is CASRQRTEAFF. The CDR3 DNA reads as TGTGCCAGCAGGCAGAGGACTGAAGCTTTCTTT. The gene calls are TRBV6-6 and TRBJ1-1; D is unresolved. Per the germline V gene, CDR1 is MNHNY and CDR2 is SVGAGI (reference sequence). V gave up 6 bases and J gave up 5 bases, with 7 bases separating them. CDR3 size: 11 residues.

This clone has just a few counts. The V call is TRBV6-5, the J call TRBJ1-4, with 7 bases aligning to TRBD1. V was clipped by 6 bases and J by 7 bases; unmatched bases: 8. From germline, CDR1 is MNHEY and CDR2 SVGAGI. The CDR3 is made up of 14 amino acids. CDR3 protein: CASRRGGFSEKLFF. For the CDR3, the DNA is TGTGCCAGCAGGAGAGGGGGCTTTAGTGAAAAACTGTTTTTT.

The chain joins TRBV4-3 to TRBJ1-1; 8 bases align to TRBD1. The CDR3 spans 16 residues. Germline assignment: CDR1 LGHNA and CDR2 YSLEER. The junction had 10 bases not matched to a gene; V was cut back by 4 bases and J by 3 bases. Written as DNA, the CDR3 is TGCGCCAGCAGCCCCCAAACGGACAGGGTGGACACTGAAGCTTTCTTT. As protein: CASSPQTDRVDTEAFF.

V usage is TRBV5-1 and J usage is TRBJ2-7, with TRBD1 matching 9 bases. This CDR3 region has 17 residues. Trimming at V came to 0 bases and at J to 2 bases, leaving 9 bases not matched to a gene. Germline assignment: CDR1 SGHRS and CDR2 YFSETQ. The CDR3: CASSLAPVGTGTYEQYF. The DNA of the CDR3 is TGCGCCAGCAGCTTGGCCCCGGTAGGGACAGGGACCTACGAGCAGTACTTC.

CDR3 in DNA: TGTGCCAGCAGCTTGTACAGGGGAGGGAACACTGAAGCTTTCTTT. Protein product: CASSLYRGGNTEAFF. The chain joins TRBV9 to TRBJ1-1; 7 bases agree with TRBD1. There are 15 residues in the CDR3. The V segment lost 4 bases and the J segment 1 base; nucleotides outside the gene matches: 7. Germline lookup yields CDR1 SGDLS and CDR2 YYNGEE.

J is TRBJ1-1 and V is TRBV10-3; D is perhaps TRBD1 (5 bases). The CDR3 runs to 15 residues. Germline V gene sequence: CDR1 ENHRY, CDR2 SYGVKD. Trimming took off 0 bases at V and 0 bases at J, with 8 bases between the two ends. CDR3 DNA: TGTGCCATCAGTGAGTCAGAAGGGGTGAACACTGAAGCTTTCTTT. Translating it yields CAISESEGVNTEAFF.

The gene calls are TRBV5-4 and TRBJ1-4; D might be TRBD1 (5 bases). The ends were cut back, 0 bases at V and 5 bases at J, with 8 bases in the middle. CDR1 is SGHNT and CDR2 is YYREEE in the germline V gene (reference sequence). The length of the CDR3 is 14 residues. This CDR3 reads CASSLGTLNEKLFF. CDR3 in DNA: TGTGCCAGCAGCTTGGGGACACTAAATGAAAAACTGTTTTTT. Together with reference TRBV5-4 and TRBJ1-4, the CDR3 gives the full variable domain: ETGVTQSPTHLIKTRGQQVTLRCSSQSGHNTVSWYQQALGQGPQFIFQYYREEENGRGNFPPRFSGLQFPNYSSELNVNALELDDSALYLCASSLGTLNEKLFFGSGTQLSVL.

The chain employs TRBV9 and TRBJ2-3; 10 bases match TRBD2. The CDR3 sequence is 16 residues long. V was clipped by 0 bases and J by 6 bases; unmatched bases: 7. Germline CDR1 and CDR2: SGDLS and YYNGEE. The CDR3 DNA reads TGTGCCAGCAGCGTAGGAGCGGGGGGGCCTTTGGATACGCAGTATTTT. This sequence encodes CASSVGAGGPLDTQYF.

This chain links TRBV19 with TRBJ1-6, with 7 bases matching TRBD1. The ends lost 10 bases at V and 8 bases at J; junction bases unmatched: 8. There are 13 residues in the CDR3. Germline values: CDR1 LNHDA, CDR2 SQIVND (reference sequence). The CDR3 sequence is CANGRDSDSPLHF. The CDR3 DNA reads TGTGCCAACGGCCGGGACAGCGATTCACCCCTCCACTTT.

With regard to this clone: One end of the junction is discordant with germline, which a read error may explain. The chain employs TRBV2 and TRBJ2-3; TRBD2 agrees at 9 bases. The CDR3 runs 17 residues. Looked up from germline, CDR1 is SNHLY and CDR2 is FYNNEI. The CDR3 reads CASTESERGASTDTQYF. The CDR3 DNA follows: TGTGCCAGCACTGAATCGGAGCGGGGGGCAAGCACAGATACGCAGTATTTT.

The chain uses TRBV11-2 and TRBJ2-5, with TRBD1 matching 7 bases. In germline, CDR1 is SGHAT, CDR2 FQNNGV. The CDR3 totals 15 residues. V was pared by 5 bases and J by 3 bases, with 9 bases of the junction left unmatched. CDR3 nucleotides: TGTGCCAGCAGCAGACCGGGACAGAGAAAAGAGACCCAGTACTTC. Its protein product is CASSRPGQRKETQYF.

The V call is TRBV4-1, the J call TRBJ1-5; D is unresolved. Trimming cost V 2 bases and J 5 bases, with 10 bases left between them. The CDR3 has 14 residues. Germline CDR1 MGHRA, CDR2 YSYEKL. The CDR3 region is CASSQQMMDQPQHF. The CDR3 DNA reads TGCGCCAGCAGCCAACAGATGATGGATCAGCCCCAGCATTTT.

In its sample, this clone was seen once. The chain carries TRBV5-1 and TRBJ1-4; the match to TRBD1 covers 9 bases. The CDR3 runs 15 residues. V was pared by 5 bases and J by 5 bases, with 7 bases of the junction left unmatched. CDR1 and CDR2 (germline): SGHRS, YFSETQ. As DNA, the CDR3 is TGCGCCAGCAGTTTTGGACAGGGGCGAAATGAAAAACTGTTTTTT. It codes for CASSFGQGRNEKLFF. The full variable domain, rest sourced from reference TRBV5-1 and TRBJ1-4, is KAGVTQTPRYLIKTRGQQVTLSCSPISGHRSVSWYQQTPGQGLQFLFEYFSETQRNKGNFPGRFSGRQFSNSRSEMNVSTLELGDSALYLCASSFGQGRNEKLFFGSGTQLSVL.

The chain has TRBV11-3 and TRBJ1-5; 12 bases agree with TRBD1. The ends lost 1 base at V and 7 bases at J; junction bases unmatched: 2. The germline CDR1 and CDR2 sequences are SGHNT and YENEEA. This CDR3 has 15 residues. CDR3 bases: TGTGCCAGCAGCTTAGGGGACAGGGGGCGACAGCCCCAGCATTTT. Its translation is CASSLGDRGRQPQHF.

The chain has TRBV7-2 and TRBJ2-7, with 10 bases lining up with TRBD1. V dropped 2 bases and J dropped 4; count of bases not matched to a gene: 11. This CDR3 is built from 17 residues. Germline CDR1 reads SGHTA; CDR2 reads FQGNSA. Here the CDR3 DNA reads TGTGCCAGCAGCTTATCGAACTTGTTGGGACAGGGGTACGAGCAGTACTTC. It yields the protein CASSLSNLLGQGYEQYF.